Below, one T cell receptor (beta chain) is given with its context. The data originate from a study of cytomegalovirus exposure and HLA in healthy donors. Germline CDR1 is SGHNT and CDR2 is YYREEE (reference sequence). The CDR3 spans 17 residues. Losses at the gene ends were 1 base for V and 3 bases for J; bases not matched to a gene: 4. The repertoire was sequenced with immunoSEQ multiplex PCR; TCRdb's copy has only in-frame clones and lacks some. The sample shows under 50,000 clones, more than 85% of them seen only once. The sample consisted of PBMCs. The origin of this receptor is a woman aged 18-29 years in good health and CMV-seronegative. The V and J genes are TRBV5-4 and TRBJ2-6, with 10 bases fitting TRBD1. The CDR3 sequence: CASSLPTGGGGANVLTF. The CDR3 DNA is TGTGCCAGCAGCTTGCCGACAGGGGGCGGTGGGGCCAACGTCCTGACTTTC.